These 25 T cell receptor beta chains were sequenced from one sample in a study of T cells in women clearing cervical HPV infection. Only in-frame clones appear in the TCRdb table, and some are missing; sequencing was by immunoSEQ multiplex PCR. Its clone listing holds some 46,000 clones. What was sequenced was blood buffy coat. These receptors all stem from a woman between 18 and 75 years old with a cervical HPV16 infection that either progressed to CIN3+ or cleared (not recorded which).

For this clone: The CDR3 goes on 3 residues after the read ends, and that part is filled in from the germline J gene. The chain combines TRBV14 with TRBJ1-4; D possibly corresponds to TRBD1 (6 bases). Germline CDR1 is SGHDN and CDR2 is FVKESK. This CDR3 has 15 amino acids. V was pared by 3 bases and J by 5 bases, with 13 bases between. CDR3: CASSHNRVSNEKLFF. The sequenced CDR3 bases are TGTGCCAGCAGCCATAACAGGGTATCCAATGAAAAA.

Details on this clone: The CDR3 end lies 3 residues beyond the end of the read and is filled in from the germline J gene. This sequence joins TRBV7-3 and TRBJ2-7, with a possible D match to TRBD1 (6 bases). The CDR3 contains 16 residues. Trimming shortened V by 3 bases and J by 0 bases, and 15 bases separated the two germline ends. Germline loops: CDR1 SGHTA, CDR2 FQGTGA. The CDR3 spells CASSLVGTQSSYEQYF. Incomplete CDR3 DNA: TGTGCCAGCAGCTTGGTAGGGACACAATCCTCCTACGAG.

This chain's CDR3 is CSVAASSGTGATYEQYF. Incomplete CDR3 DNA: TGCAGCGTCGCTGCCTCTTCCGGGACAGGGGCCACCTACGAG. The chain recombines TRBV29-1 with TRBJ2-7; 10 bases map to TRBD1. The sequenced fragment ends 3 residues before the CDR3 boundary, so the rest is inferred from the germline J gene. Trimming at V came to 6 bases and at J to 2 bases, leaving 16 bases not matched to a gene. The CDR3 is 17 residues long. Germline CDR1 reads SQVTM; CDR2 reads ANQGSEA.

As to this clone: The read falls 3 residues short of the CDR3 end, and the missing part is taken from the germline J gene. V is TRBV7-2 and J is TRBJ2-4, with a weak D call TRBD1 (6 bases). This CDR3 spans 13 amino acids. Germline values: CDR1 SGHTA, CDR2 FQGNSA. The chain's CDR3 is CASSLDSQGPQYF. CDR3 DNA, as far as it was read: TGTGCCAGCAGCCTGGACAGTCAAGGGCCT.

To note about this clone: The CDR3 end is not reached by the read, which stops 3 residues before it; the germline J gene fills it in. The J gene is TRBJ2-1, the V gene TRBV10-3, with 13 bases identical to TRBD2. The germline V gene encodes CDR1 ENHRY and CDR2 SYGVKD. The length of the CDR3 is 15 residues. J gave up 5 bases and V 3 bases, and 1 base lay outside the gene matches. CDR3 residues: CAISDGTSGNNEQFF. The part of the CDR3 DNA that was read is TGTGCCATCAGTGACGGGACTAGCGGGAACAATGAG.

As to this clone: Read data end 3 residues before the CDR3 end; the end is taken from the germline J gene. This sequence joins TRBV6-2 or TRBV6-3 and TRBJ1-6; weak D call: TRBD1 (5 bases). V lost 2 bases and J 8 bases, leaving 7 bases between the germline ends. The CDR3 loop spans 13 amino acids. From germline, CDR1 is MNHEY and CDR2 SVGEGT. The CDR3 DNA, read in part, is TGTGCCAGCAGTTACACAGGAGATTCACCC. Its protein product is CASSYTGDSP. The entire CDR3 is CASSYTGDSPLHF.

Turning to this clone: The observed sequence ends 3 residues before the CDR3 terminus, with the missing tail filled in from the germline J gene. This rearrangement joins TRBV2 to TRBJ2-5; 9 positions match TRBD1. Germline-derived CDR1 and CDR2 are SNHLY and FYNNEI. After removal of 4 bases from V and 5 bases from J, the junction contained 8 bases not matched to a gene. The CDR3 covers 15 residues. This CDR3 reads CASSGTGGVWETQYF. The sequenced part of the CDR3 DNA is TGTGCCAGCAGTGGAACAGGGGGCGTTTGGGAGACC.

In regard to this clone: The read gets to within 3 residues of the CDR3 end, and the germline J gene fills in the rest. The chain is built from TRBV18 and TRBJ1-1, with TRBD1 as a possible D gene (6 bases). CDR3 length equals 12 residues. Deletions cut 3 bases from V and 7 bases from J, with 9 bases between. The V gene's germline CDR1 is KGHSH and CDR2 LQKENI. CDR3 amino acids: CASSPNRDEAFF. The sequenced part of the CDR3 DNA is TGTGCCAGCTCACCGAACAGGGATGAA.

The covered CDR3 bases are TGTGCCAGCAGCTTAATGGGACACTTCCAAGAGACG. Its protein is CASSLMGHFQET. The full CDR3 sequence reads CASSLMGHFQETQYF. The chain employs TRBV7-3 and TRBJ2-3, with a weak D call TRBD1 (6 bases). The read is 3 residues too short to cover the CDR3 end, so that end is filled in from the germline J gene. Germline loops: CDR1 SGHTA, CDR2 FQGTGA. CDR3 length: 15 residues. Variable domain in full (rest from reference TRBV7-3 and TRBJ2-3): GAGVSQTPSNKVTEKGKYVELRCDPISGHTALYWYRQSLGQGPEFLIYFQGTGAADDSGLPNDRFFAVRPEGSVSTLKIQRTERGDSAVYLCASSLMGHFQETQYFGPGTRLTVL.

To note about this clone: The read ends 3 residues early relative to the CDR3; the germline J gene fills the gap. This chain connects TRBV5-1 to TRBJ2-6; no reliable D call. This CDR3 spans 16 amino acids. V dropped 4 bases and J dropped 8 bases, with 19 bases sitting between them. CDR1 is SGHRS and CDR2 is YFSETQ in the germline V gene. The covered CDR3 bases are TGCGCCAGCAGCCCCGATCCTATCTCTGGTTCCAACGTC. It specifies CASSPDPISGSNV. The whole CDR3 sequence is CASSPDPISGSNVLTF.

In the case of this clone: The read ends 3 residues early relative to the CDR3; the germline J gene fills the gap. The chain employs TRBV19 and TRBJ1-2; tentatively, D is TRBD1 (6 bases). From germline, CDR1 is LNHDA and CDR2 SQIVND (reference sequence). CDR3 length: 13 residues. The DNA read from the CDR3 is TGTGCCAGTCCCCAGGACAGTAGGAATGAC. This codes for CASPQDSRND. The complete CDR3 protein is CASPQDSRNDYTF.

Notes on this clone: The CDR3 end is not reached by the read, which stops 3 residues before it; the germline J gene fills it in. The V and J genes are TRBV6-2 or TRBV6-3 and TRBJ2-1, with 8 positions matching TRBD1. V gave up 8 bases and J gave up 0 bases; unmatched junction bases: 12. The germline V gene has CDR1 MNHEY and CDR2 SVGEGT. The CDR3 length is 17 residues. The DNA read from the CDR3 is TGTGCCAGCGGTCGGGACAGGCTCACCCCCTCCTACAATGAG. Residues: CASGRDRLTPSYNE. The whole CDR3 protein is CASGRDRLTPSYNEQFF.

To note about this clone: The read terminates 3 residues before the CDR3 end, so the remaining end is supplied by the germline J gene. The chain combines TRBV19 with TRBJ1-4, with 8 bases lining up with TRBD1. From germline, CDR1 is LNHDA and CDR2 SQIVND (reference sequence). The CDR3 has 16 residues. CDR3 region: CASSWGQAVLDSPLFF. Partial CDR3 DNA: TGTGCCAGTAGTTGGGGACAGGCCGTCTTGGATTCACCA.

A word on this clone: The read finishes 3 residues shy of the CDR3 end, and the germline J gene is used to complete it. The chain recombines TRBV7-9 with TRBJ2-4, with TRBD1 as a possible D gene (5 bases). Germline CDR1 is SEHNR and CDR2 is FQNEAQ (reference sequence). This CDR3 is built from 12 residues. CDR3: CASSLGGQGQYF. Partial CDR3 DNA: TGTGCCAGCAGCTTAGGTGGGCAGGGT. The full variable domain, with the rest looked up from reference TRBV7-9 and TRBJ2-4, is DTGVSQNPRHKITKRGQNVTFRCDPISEHNRLYWYRQTLGQGPEFLTYFQNEAQLEKSRLLSDRFSAERPKGSFSTLEIQRTEQGDSAMYLCASSLGGQGQYFGAGTRLSVL.

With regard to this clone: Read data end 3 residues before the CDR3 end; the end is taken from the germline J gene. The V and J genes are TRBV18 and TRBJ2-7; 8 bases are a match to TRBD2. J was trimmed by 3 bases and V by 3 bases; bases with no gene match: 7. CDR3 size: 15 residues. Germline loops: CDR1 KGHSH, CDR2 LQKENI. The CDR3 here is CASSPTSEKYYEQYF. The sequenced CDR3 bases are TGTGCCAGCTCACCGACTAGCGAAAAATACTACGAG.

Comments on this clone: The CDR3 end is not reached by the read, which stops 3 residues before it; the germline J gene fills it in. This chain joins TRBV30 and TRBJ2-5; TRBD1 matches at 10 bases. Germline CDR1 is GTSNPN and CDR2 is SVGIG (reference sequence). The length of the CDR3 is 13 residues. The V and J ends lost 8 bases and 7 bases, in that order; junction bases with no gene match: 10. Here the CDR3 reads CAGYFRDRGTQYF. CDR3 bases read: TGTGCCGGGTATTTCCGGGACAGGGGGACC.

CDR3 sequence reads: CASSPNREVWGQYF. The covered CDR3 bases are TGTGCCAGCTCACCAAACAGGGAAGTTTGGGGT. The rearrangement joins TRBV18 to TRBJ2-4; D may be TRBD1 (6 bases). Read data end 3 residues before the CDR3 end; the end is taken from the germline J gene. Germline V gene lookup returns CDR1 KGHSH and CDR2 LQKENI. The CDR3 length is 14 residues.

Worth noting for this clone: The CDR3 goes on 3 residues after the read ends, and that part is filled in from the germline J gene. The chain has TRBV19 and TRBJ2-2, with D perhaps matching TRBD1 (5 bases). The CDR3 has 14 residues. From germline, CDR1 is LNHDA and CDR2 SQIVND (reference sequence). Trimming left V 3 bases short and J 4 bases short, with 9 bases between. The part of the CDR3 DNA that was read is TGTGCCAGTAGTATGTACGACAGCACCGGGGAG. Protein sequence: CASSMYDSTGE. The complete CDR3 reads CASSMYDSTGELFF. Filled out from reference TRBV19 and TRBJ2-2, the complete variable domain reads DGGITQSPKYLFRKEGQNVTLSCEQNLNHDAMYWYRQDPGQGLRLIYYSQIVNDFQKGDIAEGYSVSREKKESFPLTVTSAQKNPTAFYLCASSMYDSTGELFFGEGSRLTVL.

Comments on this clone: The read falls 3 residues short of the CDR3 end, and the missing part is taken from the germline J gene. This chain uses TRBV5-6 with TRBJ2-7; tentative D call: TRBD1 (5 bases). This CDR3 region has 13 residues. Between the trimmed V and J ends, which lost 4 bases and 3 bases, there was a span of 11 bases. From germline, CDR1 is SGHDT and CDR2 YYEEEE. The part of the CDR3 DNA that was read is TGTGCCAGCAGCCCTGAGACAGACTACGAG. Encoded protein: CASSPETDYE. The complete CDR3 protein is CASSPETDYEQYF. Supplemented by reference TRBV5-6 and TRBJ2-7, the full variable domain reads DAGVTQSPTHLIKTRGQQVTLRCSPKSGHDTVSWYQQALGQGPQFIFQYYEEEERQRGNFPDRFSGHQFPNYSSELNVNALLLGDSALYLCASSPETDYEQYFGPGTRLTVT.

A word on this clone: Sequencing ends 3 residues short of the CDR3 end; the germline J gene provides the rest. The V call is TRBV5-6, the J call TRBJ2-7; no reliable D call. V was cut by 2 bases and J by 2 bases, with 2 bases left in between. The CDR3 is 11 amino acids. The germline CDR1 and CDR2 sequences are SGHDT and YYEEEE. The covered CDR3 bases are TGTGCCAGCAGCTTCACCTACGAG. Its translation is CASSFTYE. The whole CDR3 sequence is CASSFTYEQYF.

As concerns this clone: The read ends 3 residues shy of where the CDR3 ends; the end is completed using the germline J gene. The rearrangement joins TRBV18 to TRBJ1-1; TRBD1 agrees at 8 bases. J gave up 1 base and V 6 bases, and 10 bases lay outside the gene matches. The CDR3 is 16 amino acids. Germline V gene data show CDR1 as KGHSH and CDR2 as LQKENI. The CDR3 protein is CASSKRQGAGNTEAFF. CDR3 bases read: TGTGCCAGCTCTAAGCGTCAGGGGGCCGGGAACACTGAA.

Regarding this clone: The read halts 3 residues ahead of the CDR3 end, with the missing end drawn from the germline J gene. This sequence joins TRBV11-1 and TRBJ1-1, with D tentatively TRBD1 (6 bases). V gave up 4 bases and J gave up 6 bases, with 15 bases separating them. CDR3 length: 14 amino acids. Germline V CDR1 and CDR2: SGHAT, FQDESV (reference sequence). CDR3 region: CASSSIQGPPEAFF. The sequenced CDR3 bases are TGTGCCAGCAGCTCGATACAGGGCCCCCCTGAA.

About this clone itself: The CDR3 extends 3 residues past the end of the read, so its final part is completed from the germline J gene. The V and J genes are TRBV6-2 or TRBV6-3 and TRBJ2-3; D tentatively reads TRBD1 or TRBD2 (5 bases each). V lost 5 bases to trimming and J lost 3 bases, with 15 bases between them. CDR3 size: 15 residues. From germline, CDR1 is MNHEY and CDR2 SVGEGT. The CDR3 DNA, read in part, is TGTGCCAGCAGTCCTCTCCCGAGGGGAACAGATACG. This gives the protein CASSPLPRGTDT. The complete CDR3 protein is CASSPLPRGTDTQYF.

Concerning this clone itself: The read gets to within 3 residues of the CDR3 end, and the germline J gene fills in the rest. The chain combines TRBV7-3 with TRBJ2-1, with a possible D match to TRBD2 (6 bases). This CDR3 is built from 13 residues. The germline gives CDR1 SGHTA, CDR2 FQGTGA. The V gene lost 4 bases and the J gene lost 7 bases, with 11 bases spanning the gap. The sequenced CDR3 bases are TGTGCCAGCAGCTCGACTAGATGGAATGAG. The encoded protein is CASSSTRWNE. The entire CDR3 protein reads CASSSTRWNEQFF.

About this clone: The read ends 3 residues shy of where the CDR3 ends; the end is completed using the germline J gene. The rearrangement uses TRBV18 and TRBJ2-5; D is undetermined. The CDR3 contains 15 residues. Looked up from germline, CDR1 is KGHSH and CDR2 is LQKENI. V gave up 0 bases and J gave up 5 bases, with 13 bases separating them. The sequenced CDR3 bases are TGTGCCAGCTCACCACCGATTTCTAGTCAGGAGACC. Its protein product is CASSPPISSQET. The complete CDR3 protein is CASSPPISSQETQYF.